This T cell receptor beta chain was recorded in a study of blood T cell repertoires in COVID-19 (TCRdb year 2020). Regarding the study in general: Collaborator samples came from the United States, Italy and Spain and covered acute and convalescent phases of COVID-19. The prospective study material was composed of cDNA or gDNA derived from T cells, B-cell-depleted T cells, or PBMCs. Deeply sampled blood TCRbeta repertoires from subjects exposed to, actively infected with, or recovered from COVID-19 were included in the dataset. The repertoires were released in a freely available public database meant as a resource for research on the immune response to SARS-CoV-2. The samples were drawn from the first 160 participants of the ongoing ImmuneRACE study and from 950 to 1,500 subjects provided by 6 global collaborators. Sample metadata almost always included a de-identified subject ID, COVID-19 status, age in years and sex. Where available, HLA class I and class II types were taken from metadata supplied by the sample provider and were not determined by assay-based typing. What the study reported, not specific to this receptor: The quantity of clinical and demographic metadata differed by source and by participant and was supplied without curation.

With regard to this clone: Which antigen it targets is not known. Base quality data are lacking; no much larger clone is found one base away.

In the prospective study, participants were about 18 to 100 years old, resided in fewer than 25 geographic areas of the United States, and were enrolled through a virtual design. In the prospective study, participants were assigned to cohorts based on the clinical history participants reported in a screening survey and a study questionnaire. ImmuneRACE Cohort 3 recovered participants were defined by two consecutive negative NP/OP PCR tests, healthcare professional clearance, or symptom resolution. Each participant in the prospective study had whole blood, serum and a nasopharyngeal or oropharyngeal swab collected by mobile phlebotomists. Participants in the prospective study had the option to provide additional blood draws and questionnaires over a 2-month period. Blood samples from the prospective study were shipped frozen or at room temperature prior to DNA extraction. The immunoSEQ Assay, a bias-controlled multiplex PCR, was used to amplify TCRbeta CDR3 regions from genomic DNA. Per the original workflow: The number of nucleated cells in each sample was estimated from the amplification of reference gene primers within the assay. To quantify the absolute abundance of each unique TCRbeta CDR3 rearrangement, sequence reads were collapsed and filtered. For each sample, productive Simpson clonality was calculated as the square root of Simpson's diversity index over productive rearrangements. TCRdb limited this immuneACCESS table to in-frame rearrangements with V and J called. A share of clones is missing; checked studies link under half to unresolved V genes, and the rest is unexplained. V, J and clone size are those of that table, while D and trimming were read from the DNA. Here the sample has under 350,000 clones; about nine tenths occur a single time. Clones ranked in the top ten supply about 1.7% of the sample.

The CDR3 starts with the cysteine, ends with the phenylalanine, and has 13 residues. The DNA shown is the 39-base CDR3, in frame from base 1. Per the germline V gene, SNHLY is the CDR1 and FYNNEI is the CDR2. Trimming at the junction amounts to 4 bases on V and 5 bases on J, and the germline ends lie 11 bases apart. The specimen was PBMCs or T cells enriched from blood (not recorded which). The V and J genes are TRBV2 and TRBJ1-1, with TRBD1 tentatively as D gene (6 bases match). The receptor was isolated from a middle-aged woman who had recovered from COVID-19. This receptor carries the CDR3 CASSGLGTTEAFF. The nucleotide sequence is given as TGTGCCAGCAGTGGGCTTGGGACAACTGAAGCTTTCTTT.